A selection of T cell receptor beta chains follows, all from one sample in a study of regulatory T cells in long-lasting Graves disease. TCRdb re-called the multiplex PCR reads through MiXCR, storing one row per CDR3 protein. The sample shows some 500,000 distinct CDR3 sequences, roughly a sixth of them seen only once. The sample was also reused in another study, on T cells in Graves' hyperthyroidism and ophthalmopathy.

Material: peripheral blood mononuclear cells (PBMCs), obtained at new diagnosis, from a patient treated with antithyroid drugs. All receptors derive from a middle-aged woman with Graves disease. The CDR3 runs from the conserved cysteine through the conserved F or W. The D gene is left open where the match is weak. Clone size is shown for a subset of rows, as once, few, many or a class of expanded clone.

abundance: many; v_gene: TRBV5-1; d_gene: NA; j_gene: TRBJ1-1; CDR3nt: TGCGCCAGCAGCTTGTTCGGGGTTGAGGCTTTCTTT; CDR3aa: CASSLFGVEAFF
abundance: many; v_gene: TRBV2; d_gene: NA; j_gene: TRBJ2-1; CDR3nt: TGTGCCAGCACCGAGGGGGGGGCATGGGGTTACAATGAGCAGTTCTTC; CDR3aa: CASTEGGAWGYNEQFF
abundance: NA; v_gene: TRBV3-1; d_gene: NA; j_gene: TRBJ2-1; CDR3nt: TGTGCCAGCAGTGATGAAGCCTACAATGAGCAGTTCTTC; CDR3aa: CASSDEAYNEQFF
abundance: many; v_gene: TRBV2; d_gene: NA; j_gene: TRBJ2-5; CDR3nt: TGTGCCAGCAGTCCCCCCCGGACAGCCCAAGAGACCCAGTACTTC; CDR3aa: CASSPPRTAQETQYF
abundance: NA; v_gene: TRBV7-2; d_gene: TRBD2; j_gene: TRBJ2-5; CDR3nt: TGTGCCAGCAGCTTAGATGGGCTAGCGGTCTCATACCAAGAGACCCAGTACTTC; CDR3aa: CASSLDGLAVSYQETQYF
abundance: many; v_gene: TRBV2; d_gene: NA; j_gene: TRBJ2-7; CDR3nt: TGTGCCAGCACGGGCCAGGGTGGGTCCTACGAGCAGTACTTC; CDR3aa: CASTGQGGSYEQYF
abundance: NA; v_gene: TRBV6-1; d_gene: NA; j_gene: TRBJ2-7; CDR3nt: TGTGCCAGCTGCCCGGGGACGACCTACGAGCAGTACTTC; CDR3aa: CASCPGTTYEQYF
abundance: few; v_gene: TRBV9; d_gene: NA; j_gene: TRBJ2-1; CDR3nt: TGTGCCAGCAGCGTAGCTAGCATCAATGAGCAGTTCTTC; CDR3aa: CASSVASINEQFF
abundance: NA; v_gene: TRBV7-2; d_gene: NA; j_gene: TRBJ2-3; CDR3nt: TGTGCCAGCAGCTTAGTATCTCTCACAGATACGCAGTATTTT; CDR3aa: CASSLVSLTDTQYF
abundance: NA; v_gene: TRBV19; d_gene: TRBD2; j_gene: TRBJ2-1; CDR3nt: TGTGCCAGTCGTATAGCGGGAAATAACTACAATGAGCAGTTCTTC; CDR3aa: CASRIAGNNYNEQFF
abundance: few; v_gene: TRBV29-1; d_gene: NA; j_gene: TRBJ2-7; CDR3nt: TGCAGCTTCCTTCGGGACACCTCCTCCTACGAGCAGTACTTC; CDR3aa: CSFLRDTSSYEQYF
abundance: NA; v_gene: TRBV19; d_gene: TRBD1; j_gene: TRBJ2-4; CDR3nt: TGTGCCAGTAGACCCGACAGGGGACTAGCCAAAAACATTCAGTACTTC; CDR3aa: CASRPDRGLAKNIQYF
abundance: many; v_gene: TRBV7-2; d_gene: TRBD2; j_gene: TRBJ2-7; CDR3nt: TGTGCCAGCAGGCGGACTAGCGGGGGCTCCTACGAGCAGTACTTC; CDR3aa: CASRRTSGGSYEQYF
abundance: NA; v_gene: TRBV3-1; d_gene: TRBD1; j_gene: TRBJ2-1; CDR3nt: TGTGCCAGCAGCCAAGATATGACAGGGGGTTCCTACAATGAGCAGTTCTTC; CDR3aa: CASSQDMTGGSYNEQFF
abundance: few; v_gene: TRBV5-1; d_gene: NA; j_gene: TRBJ1-1; CDR3nt: TGCGCCAGCAGCTTAGGGGAGCACACTGAAGCTTTCTTT; CDR3aa: CASSLGEHTEAFF
abundance: many; v_gene: TRBV20-1; d_gene: NA; j_gene: TRBJ2-3; CDR3nt: TGCAGTGCTAGAGGGGACCTTAAGGCCAATACGCAGTATTTT; CDR3aa: CSARGDLKANTQYF
abundance: NA; v_gene: TRBV9; d_gene: NA; j_gene: TRBJ1-2; CDR3nt: TGTGCCAGCAGCCCCTCCATTCCACGCTATGGCTACACCTTC; CDR3aa: CASSPSIPRYGYTF
abundance: NA; v_gene: TRBV18; d_gene: NA; j_gene: TRBJ2-1; CDR3nt: TGTGCCAGCTCACCACCAGGGGTCGATGAGCAGTTCTTC; CDR3aa: CASSPPGVDEQFF
abundance: NA; v_gene: TRBV7-8; d_gene: NA; j_gene: TRBJ2-7; CDR3nt: TGTGCCAGCAGCTTAGGGCCAGGTGGTATCCACGAGCAGTACTTC; CDR3aa: CASSLGPGGIHEQYF
abundance: few; v_gene: TRBV6-1; d_gene: NA; j_gene: TRBJ2-7; CDR3nt: TGTGCCAGCAGTGGAACAGGCTACGAGCAGTACTTC; CDR3aa: CASSGTGYEQYF
abundance: many; v_gene: TRBV12-3/TRBV12-4; d_gene: NA; j_gene: TRBJ1-1; CDR3nt: TGTGCCAGCACCCTAACAGGGACGAACACTGAAGCTTTCTTT; CDR3aa: CASTLTGTNTEAFF
abundance: few; v_gene: TRBV7-9; d_gene: NA; j_gene: TRBJ1-2; CDR3nt: TGTGCCAGCAGCTTAGAGGGTGCCCCCCGCTCTGGCTACACCTTC; CDR3aa: CASSLEGAPRSGYTF
abundance: NA; v_gene: TRBV20-1; d_gene: TRBD2; j_gene: TRBJ2-1; CDR3nt: TGCAGTGCTAGATACAGCGGGGGGGCCCCGGGAAGGATGCAGTTCTTC; CDR3aa: CSARYSGGAPGRMQFF
abundance: NA; v_gene: TRBV18; d_gene: TRBD1; j_gene: TRBJ1-1; CDR3nt: TGTGCCAGCTCACCCGGGGGACAGTTGAACACTGAAGCTTTCTTT; CDR3aa: CASSPGGQLNTEAFF
abundance: NA; v_gene: TRBV27; d_gene: NA; j_gene: TRBJ1-5; CDR3nt: TGTGCCAGCAGTGCGACAGCTCAGCCCCAGCATTTT; CDR3aa: CASSATAQPQHF
abundance: few; v_gene: TRBV9; d_gene: TRBD2; j_gene: TRBJ2-7; CDR3nt: TGTGCCAGCAGCTCCCACGGGACTAGCGGAATCTACGAGCAGTACTTC; CDR3aa: CASSSHGTSGIYEQYF
abundance: many; v_gene: TRBV5-1; d_gene: TRBD2; j_gene: TRBJ2-1; CDR3nt: TGCGCCAGCAGCATCCTAGCGGAGGGCTCCTACAATGAGCAGTTCTTC; CDR3aa: CASSILAEGSYNEQFF
abundance: NA; v_gene: TRBV5-1; d_gene: NA; j_gene: TRBJ2-7; CDR3nt: TGCGCCAGCAGCTTATTTCAGGGTGGCGAGCAGTACTTC; CDR3aa: CASSLFQGGEQYF
abundance: many; v_gene: TRBV2; d_gene: NA; j_gene: TRBJ1-2; CDR3nt: TGTGCCAGCACGGACATTTCTGACTCTGGCTACACCTTC; CDR3aa: CASTDISDSGYTF
abundance: few; v_gene: TRBV4-1; d_gene: NA; j_gene: TRBJ1-1; CDR3nt: TGCGCCAGCAGCCAGGGTCTACAAGTCGCGACTGAAGCTTTCTTT; CDR3aa: CASSQGLQVATEAFF
abundance: many; v_gene: TRBV2; d_gene: NA; j_gene: TRBJ1-5; CDR3nt: TGTGCCAGCACCGACTCGGGTCTCAATCAGCCCCAGCATTTT; CDR3aa: CASTDSGLNQPQHF
abundance: many; v_gene: TRBV2; d_gene: TRBD1; j_gene: TRBJ1-5; CDR3nt: TGTGCCAGCAGTGAAAGGGACAGGGTTTTACTTCAGCCCCAGCATTTT; CDR3aa: CASSERDRVLLQPQHF
abundance: many; v_gene: TRBV7-8; d_gene: NA; j_gene: TRBJ2-3; CDR3nt: TGTGCCAGCAGCTTAGCCCGACTACTAGGAGATACGCAGTATTTT; CDR3aa: CASSLARLLGDTQYF
abundance: few; v_gene: TRBV14; d_gene: NA; j_gene: TRBJ1-2; CDR3nt: TGTGCCAGCAGCCAAGCCTTTACAGCAAACTATGGCTACACCTTC; CDR3aa: CASSQAFTANYGYTF
abundance: once; v_gene: TRBV30; d_gene: TRBD1; j_gene: TRBJ1-1; CDR3nt: TGTGCCTCGGACAGGGGAAACACTGAAGCTTTCTTT; CDR3aa: CASDRGNTEAFF
abundance: many; v_gene: TRBV12-3/TRBV12-4; d_gene: NA; j_gene: TRBJ2-5; CDR3nt: TGTGCCAGCAGTGGGGCAGCATATCTAGAGACCCAGTACTTC; CDR3aa: CASSGAAYLETQYF
abundance: many; v_gene: TRBV9; d_gene: NA; j_gene: TRBJ1-1; CDR3nt: TGTGCCAGCAGCGTAGAGGCGTACATGAACACTGAAGCTTTCTTT; CDR3aa: CASSVEAYMNTEAFF
abundance: many; v_gene: TRBV2; d_gene: NA; j_gene: TRBJ1-3; CDR3nt: TGTGCCAGCAGTGAAGGGGGGCCCCCTGGAAACACCATATATTTT; CDR3aa: CASSEGGPPGNTIYF
abundance: NA; v_gene: TRBV6-9; d_gene: NA; j_gene: TRBJ2-1; CDR3nt: TGTGCCAGCAGTTACTCTCGGGACTCCTCCTACAATGAGCAGTTCTTC; CDR3aa: CASSYSRDSSYNEQFF
abundance: many; v_gene: TRBV2; d_gene: NA; j_gene: TRBJ1-1; CDR3nt: TGTGCCAGCAGGCCGACAGGCGCGGTCCCAGAAGCTTTCTTT; CDR3aa: CASRPTGAVPEAFF
abundance: few; v_gene: TRBV7-2; d_gene: NA; j_gene: TRBJ2-5; CDR3nt: TGTGCCAGCAGCTCGACCCTTGGAGCCGTGCGCTTC; CDR3aa: CASSSTLGAVRF
abundance: few; v_gene: TRBV20-1; d_gene: TRBD1; j_gene: TRBJ2-5; CDR3nt: TGCAGTGCTGTAGACAGGGGGCACCAAGAGACCCAGTACTTC; CDR3aa: CSAVDRGHQETQYF
abundance: many; v_gene: TRBV14; d_gene: TRBD1; j_gene: TRBJ2-3; CDR3nt: TGTGCCAGCAGCCAAGAGTGGTGGGGACAGGGGACAGATACGCAGTATTTT; CDR3aa: CASSQEWWGQGTDTQYF
abundance: NA; v_gene: TRBV3-1; d_gene: TRBD1; j_gene: TRBJ1-6; CDR3nt: TGTGCCAGCAGCCGGGACAGAGGTTATTCACCCCTCCACTTT; CDR3aa: CASSRDRGYSPLHF
abundance: many; v_gene: TRBV12-3/TRBV12-4; d_gene: NA; j_gene: TRBJ1-2; CDR3nt: TGTGCCAGCAGGTTGGGGGGGTACTATGGCTACACCTTC; CDR3aa: CASRLGGYYGYTF
abundance: NA; v_gene: TRBV20-1; d_gene: NA; j_gene: TRBJ2-3; CDR3nt: TGCAGTGCTAGAGATTGGGCAGGGGATCAGAAAGCGCAGTATTTT; CDR3aa: CSARDWAGDQKAQYF
abundance: NA; v_gene: TRBV29-1; d_gene: NA; j_gene: TRBJ2-5; CDR3nt: TGCAGCGTTGAAGGGGGGGACCCAAGAGGGGAGACCCAGTACTTC; CDR3aa: CSVEGGDPRGETQYF
abundance: many; v_gene: TRBV19; d_gene: NA; j_gene: TRBJ1-1; CDR3nt: TGTGCCAGCAGCGGCAGAGGGACTGAAGCTTTCTTT; CDR3aa: CASSGRGTEAFF
abundance: few; v_gene: TRBV20-1; d_gene: NA; j_gene: TRBJ2-2; CDR3nt: TGCAGTGCTATCGGGGACAATCCCACCGGGGAGCTGTTTTTT; CDR3aa: CSAIGDNPTGELFF
abundance: few; v_gene: TRBV19; d_gene: NA; j_gene: TRBJ1-4; CDR3nt: TGTGCCAGTAGCACCTCAGGAACCCGGAATGAAAAACTGTTTTTT; CDR3aa: CASSTSGTRNEKLFF
abundance: many; v_gene: TRBV2; d_gene: NA; j_gene: TRBJ2-3; CDR3nt: TGTGCCAGCAGTGACGCGCGGGGAACAGATACGCAGTATTTT; CDR3aa: CASSDARGTDTQYF
abundance: few; v_gene: TRBV5-1; d_gene: NA; j_gene: TRBJ2-1; CDR3nt: TGCGCCAGCAGCTTGGAGGGACTCGACCAGTTCTTC; CDR3aa: CASSLEGLDQFF
abundance: many; v_gene: TRBV18; d_gene: NA; j_gene: TRBJ1-2; CDR3nt: TGTGCCAGCTCGCCGCCTCCAGGGAATAACTATGGCTACACCTTC; CDR3aa: CASSPPPGNNYGYTF
abundance: NA; v_gene: TRBV7-2; d_gene: NA; j_gene: TRBJ1-6; CDR3nt: TGTGCCAGCAGCTTACCGGCCTTTGCTTCACCCCTCCACTTT; CDR3aa: CASSLPAFASPLHF
abundance: NA; v_gene: TRBV28; d_gene: NA; j_gene: TRBJ1-1; CDR3nt: TGTGCCAGCAGCTGGGACCCGGGGGCTGAAGCTTTCTTT; CDR3aa: CASSWDPGAEAFF
abundance: many; v_gene: TRBV6-5; d_gene: TRBD2; j_gene: TRBJ2-7; CDR3nt: TGTGCCAGCAGTTACTCGACTAGCGGGGTCTATGAGCAGTACTTC; CDR3aa: CASSYSTSGVYEQYF
abundance: NA; v_gene: TRBV11-3; d_gene: NA; j_gene: TRBJ2-2; CDR3nt: TGTGCCAGCAGCCTTGGGGGGCGAGGCGGCACCGGGGAGCTGTTTTTT; CDR3aa: CASSLGGRGGTGELFF
abundance: few; v_gene: TRBV3-1; d_gene: NA; j_gene: TRBJ1-4; CDR3nt: TGTGCCAGCAGCCAAGGAAAAGGTTACAATGAAAAACTGTTTTTT; CDR3aa: CASSQGKGYNEKLFF
abundance: once; v_gene: TRBV7-3; d_gene: TRBD2; j_gene: TRBJ2-5; CDR3nt: TGTGCCAGCAGCTTTACCGGACTAGCGGGGGTAGTAGAGACCCAGTACTTC; CDR3aa: CASSFTGLAGVVETQYF
abundance: NA; v_gene: TRBV19; d_gene: TRBD2; j_gene: TRBJ2-1; CDR3nt: TGTGCCAGTAGTATAAAGCGGGGGGGCCTCAATGAGCAGTTCTTC; CDR3aa: CASSIKRGGLNEQFF